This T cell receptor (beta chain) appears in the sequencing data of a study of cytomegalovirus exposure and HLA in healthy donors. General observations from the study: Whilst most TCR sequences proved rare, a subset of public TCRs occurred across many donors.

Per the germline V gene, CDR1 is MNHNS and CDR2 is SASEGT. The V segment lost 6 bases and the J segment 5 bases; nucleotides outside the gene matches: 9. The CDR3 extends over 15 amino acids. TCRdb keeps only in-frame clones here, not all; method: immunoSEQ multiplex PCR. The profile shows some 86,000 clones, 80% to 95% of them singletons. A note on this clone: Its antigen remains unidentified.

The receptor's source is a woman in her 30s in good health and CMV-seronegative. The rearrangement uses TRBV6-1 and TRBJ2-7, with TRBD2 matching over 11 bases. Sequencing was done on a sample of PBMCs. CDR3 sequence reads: CASRPSSGRLDEQYF. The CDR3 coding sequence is TGTGCCAGCAGGCCTTCTAGCGGGAGGTTGGACGAGCAGTACTTC.